This TCR beta chain was identified during a study of identifying expanded T cells in peripheral blood. On this clone itself: Its target is unknown.

Generated by immunoSEQ multiplex PCR, the TCRdb table keeps only in-frame clones and is missing some. The profile covers about 91,000 clones, with about nine tenths appearing a single time and about 3.9% taken by the ten largest. Healthy donors had no documented immune events, such as infections, while sampled. Overall study findings and caveats: Differentially abundant clones: roughly 1.3 between replicates, 16.4 at two to three weeks, around 19 at four.

The germline V gene encodes CDR1 MNHNS and CDR2 SASEGT. Trimming cost V 3 bases and J 2 bases; bases outside gene matches: 5. This CDR3 is 16 amino acids long. The gene calls are TRBV6-1 and TRBJ2-2; 8 bases line up with TRBD1. The receptor's source is a person aged 18 to 69 in good health. The sample consisted of blood. The CDR3 is CASSDDRGSNTGELFF. The DNA of the CDR3 is TGTGCCAGCAGTGACGACAGGGGTAGTAACACCGGGGAGCTGTTTTTT.